This T cell receptor (beta chain) is from a study of regulatory T cells in long-lasting Graves disease. Study-wide results and caveats: Persistent Graves' patients possessed reduced TCR diversity relative to recently diagnosed ones. Thyroid tissue was not sampled; only peripheral blood was.

This CDR3 contains 14 residues. Per germline, CDR1 ENHRY and CDR2 SYGVKD. V was shortened by 3 bases and J by 5 bases, with 13 bases between the two germline ends. In building TCR beta libraries, iRepertoire HTBI primers were used together with Arm-PCR of CDR3 regions. Authors' data handling: About 62 TRBV and about 15 TRBJ segments were identified across samples. TCRdb re-analysed the multiplex PCR reads in MiXCR, keeping a single row per CDR3 protein. The V and J calls and clone size are TCRdb's, not the authors'. The top ten hold 22% of the sample, which has roughly 380,000 distinct CDR3 sequences, around 15% seen once. Documented time point: newly diagnosed GD, antithyroid drugs for less than 3 months. Making the TCR library involved RNA that had been extracted from PBMCs. A note on this clonotype: Antigen: not known.

The sequence was collected from a female donor with Graves disease. The gene calls are TRBV10-3 and TRBJ2-5, with D perhaps TRBD1 (5 bases). The sequences come from peripheral blood mononuclear cells (PBMCs), collected at new diagnosis, from a patient treated with antithyroid drugs. The CDR3 DNA sequence: TGTGCCATCAGTGACTCACGGACACTGGAGACCCAGTACTTC. Translating it yields CAISDSRTLETQYF.